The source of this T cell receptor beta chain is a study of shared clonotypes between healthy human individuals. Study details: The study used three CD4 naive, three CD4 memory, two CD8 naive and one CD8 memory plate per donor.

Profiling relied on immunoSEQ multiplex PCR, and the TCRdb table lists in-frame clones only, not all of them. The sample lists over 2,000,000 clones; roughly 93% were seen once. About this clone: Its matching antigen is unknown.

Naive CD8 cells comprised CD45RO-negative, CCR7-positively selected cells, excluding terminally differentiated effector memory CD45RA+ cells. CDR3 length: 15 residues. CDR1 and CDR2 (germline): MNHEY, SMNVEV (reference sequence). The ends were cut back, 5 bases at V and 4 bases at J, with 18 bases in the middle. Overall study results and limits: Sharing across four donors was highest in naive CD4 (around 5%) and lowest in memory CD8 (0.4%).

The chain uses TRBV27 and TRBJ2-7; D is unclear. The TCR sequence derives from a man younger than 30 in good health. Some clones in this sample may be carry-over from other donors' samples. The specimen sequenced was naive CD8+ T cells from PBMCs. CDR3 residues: CASSEILSSNYEQYF. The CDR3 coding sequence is TGTGCCAGCAGTGAAATCCTGAGCTCCAATTACGAGCAGTACTTC.